The source of this T cell receptor beta chain is a study of cytomegalovirus exposure and HLA in healthy donors. Study information: Samples from HLA-typed donors yielded 65 million to 85 million unique TCRs in an early data release.

Whole-study findings and limits: Differences between HLA loci emerged in a later analysis of TCR association rates, with DRB1 most and HLA-C fewest. Apparent HLA restriction characterized most CMV-associated TCR beta chains in a later analysis.

PCR amplification relied on 60 Vbeta primers (plus 13 Jbeta primers). Profiled with immunoSEQ multiplex PCR; TCRdb holds only in-frame clones, not every one. Recorded for this sample: more than 70,000 clones. Of note for this clone: Its target is unknown.

This CDR3 has 18 amino acids. Germline V gene lookup returns CDR1 SGHRS and CDR2 YFSETQ. The J segment lost 6 bases and the V segment lost 0 bases, leaving 15 bases of the junction unmatched. The sequenced sample was PBMCs. This chain joins TRBV5-1 and TRBJ1-1; 9 positions match TRBD1. The sequence was obtained from a woman aged 55-75 years in good health and CMV-seronegative. In nucleotides, the CDR3 is TGCGCCAGCAGCTTGGACGGGGGGTCGGGGACAGGGTTGTCTGAAGCTTTCTTT. Protein: CASSLDGGSGTGLSEAFF.